The T cell receptor beta chain under discussion was sequenced for a study of cytomegalovirus exposure and HLA in healthy donors. The PCR had 60 Vbeta and 13 Jbeta primers. Clones were sequenced by immunoSEQ multiplex PCR, and TCRdb holds only the in-frame ones, with some missing. The sample yields 90,000 to 120,000 clones, around 74% seen once. Of note for this clone: A junction end diverges from the germline sequence, so it may reflect a read error.

CDR3 length equals 16 residues. Germline lookup yields CDR1 SSHAT and CDR2 FNYEAQ (reference sequence). The receptor was isolated from a woman between 35 and 50 years old in good health and CMV-seropositive. The sequencing input was PBMCs. The gene calls are TRBV7-7 and TRBJ2-1; 8 nucleotides agree with TRBD2. CDR3 sequence reads: CASSPIAGIDYNEQFF. CDR3 nucleotides: TGTGCTAGCAGCCCGATAGCGGGGATAGACTACAATGAGCAGTTCTTC.